This is a list of T cell receptor beta chains from one sample in a study of molecular identifiers for immune sequencing clone quantification. MiXCR, run by TCRdb on the PCR reads, gives a single entry per CDR3 protein. Among around 470,000 distinct CDR3 sequences listed, roughly 25% were seen once. Sequences were obtained from naive CD8+ T cells from blood, with Jurkat cell RNA spiked in. The source is a human donor in good health. Some libraries in this study had Jurkat cell RNA spiked in. The CDR3 runs from the conserved cysteine through the conserved F or W. D genes are given only for firm matches. Part of the rows lack a size; the others show once, few, many or a class for expanded clones.

clone_size: many
j_call: TRBJ2-7
d_call: TRBD1
v_call: TRBV19
cdr3_aa: CASSDRGNEQYF
cdr3_nt: TGTGCCAGTAGTGACAGGGGAAACGAGCAGTACTTC

clone_size: .
j_call: TRBJ1-5
d_call: .
v_call: TRBV5-6
cdr3_aa: CASSFSGVMSNQPQHF
cdr3_nt: TGTGCCAGCAGCTTTTCTGGGGTTATGAGCAATCAGCCCCAGCATTTT

clone_size: few
j_call: TRBJ2-3
d_call: TRBD2
v_call: TRBV27
cdr3_aa: CASSFLRAGVFDTQYF
cdr3_nt: TGTGCCAGCAGCTTCCTAAGAGCGGGAGTATTTGATACGCAGTATTTT

clone_size: few
j_call: TRBJ2-3
d_call: .
v_call: TRBV4-1
cdr3_aa: CASSPAGLDTQYF
cdr3_nt: TGCGCCAGCAGCCCAGCGGGCCTAGATACGCAGTATTTT

clone_size: .
j_call: TRBJ2-3
d_call: .
v_call: TRBV19
cdr3_aa: CASRRREYADTQYF
cdr3_nt: TGTGCCAGCCGGAGGAGGGAATACGCAGATACGCAGTATTTT

clone_size: few
j_call: TRBJ2-5
d_call: TRBD1
v_call: TRBV20-1
cdr3_aa: CSASGTEETQYF
cdr3_nt: TGCAGTGCTAGTGGGACAGAAGAGACCCAGTACTTC

clone_size: many
j_call: TRBJ2-7
d_call: .
v_call: TRBV9
cdr3_aa: CASSPQGSSYEQYF
cdr3_nt: TGTGCCAGCAGCCCCCAGGGCAGCTCCTACGAGCAGTACTTC

clone_size: many
j_call: TRBJ1-1
d_call: TRBD1
v_call: TRBV12-3/TRBV12-4
cdr3_aa: CASRTQGTGMNTEAFF
cdr3_nt: TGTGCCAGCAGGACTCAGGGGACAGGGATGAACACTGAAGCTTTCTTT

clone_size: .
j_call: TRBJ2-7
d_call: .
v_call: TRBV2
cdr3_aa: CASSARASGYEQYF
cdr3_nt: TGTGCCAGCAGTGCTAGGGCCTCTGGGTACGAGCAGTACTTC

clone_size: few
j_call: TRBJ2-3
d_call: .
v_call: TRBV28
cdr3_aa: CASSLPGTRGRDTQYF
cdr3_nt: TGTGCCAGCAGTCTCCCCGGGACTCGCGGTAGGGATACGCAGTATTTT

clone_size: many
j_call: TRBJ2-7
d_call: .
v_call: TRBV7-9
cdr3_aa: CASSPSGHEQYF
cdr3_nt: TGTGCCAGCAGCCCCTCGGGGCACGAGCAGTACTTC

clone_size: many
j_call: TRBJ2-3
d_call: .
v_call: TRBV7-8
cdr3_aa: CASSLEVEGLQDTQYF
cdr3_nt: TGTGCCAGCAGCTTAGAAGTTGAGGGGCTTCAAGATACGCAGTATTTT

clone_size: .
j_call: TRBJ2-3
d_call: TRBD1
v_call: TRBV7-2
cdr3_aa: CASSSRWDRDKDTQYF
cdr3_nt: TGTGCCAGCAGCTCCCGGTGGGACAGGGACAAAGATACGCAGTATTTT

clone_size: many
j_call: TRBJ1-1
d_call: .
v_call: TRBV29-1
cdr3_aa: CSVEKRGQDKNTEAFF
cdr3_nt: TGCAGCGTTGAAAAAAGAGGACAAGACAAGAACACTGAAGCTTTCTTT

clone_size: few
j_call: TRBJ2-5
d_call: .
v_call: TRBV19
cdr3_aa: CASTQVSGNWETQYF
cdr3_nt: TGTGCCAGTACCCAGGTTTCAGGGAACTGGGAGACCCAGTACTTC

clone_size: once
j_call: TRBJ1-4
d_call: TRBD1
v_call: TRBV10-2
cdr3_aa: CASSELGDRGANKKLFF
cdr3_nt: TGCGCCAGCAGTGAGCTGGGGGACAGGGGGGCTAATAAAAAACTGTTTTTT

clone_size: .
j_call: TRBJ2-3
d_call: TRBD2
v_call: TRBV7-9
cdr3_aa: CASSSIRAGVDRQYF
cdr3_nt: TGTGCCAGCAGCTCGATTCGGGCGGGAGTAGATAGGCAGTATTTT

clone_size: few
j_call: TRBJ1-4
d_call: .
v_call: TRBV24-1
cdr3_aa: CATSASEGKLFF
cdr3_nt: TGTGCCACCAGTGCCTCGGAAGGGAAACTGTTTTTT

clone_size: many
j_call: TRBJ2-3
d_call: TRBD2
v_call: TRBV30
cdr3_aa: CAWSRREITDTQYF
cdr3_nt: TGTGCCTGGAGTAGGCGGGAGATCACAGATACGCAGTATTTT

clone_size: .
j_call: TRBJ1-1
d_call: TRBD1
v_call: TRBV27
cdr3_aa: CASSRGQGLNTGAFF
cdr3_nt: TGTGCCAGCAGCCGCGGACAGGGCCTAAACACTGGAGCTTTCTTT

clone_size: .
j_call: TRBJ2-7
d_call: .
v_call: TRBV29-1
cdr3_aa: CSVEGGSQSYEQYF
cdr3_nt: TGCAGCGTTGAAGGCGGCAGTCAGTCCTACGAGCAGTACTTC

clone_size: few
j_call: TRBJ1-1
d_call: .
v_call: TRBV20-1
cdr3_aa: CSARAGRGFNTEAFF
cdr3_nt: TGCAGTGCTAGAGCCGGAAGGGGTTTCAACACTGAAGCTTTCTTT

clone_size: .
j_call: TRBJ1-2
d_call: .
v_call: TRBV5-3
cdr3_aa: CTSSLDVESYYGYTF
cdr3_nt: TGTACCAGCAGCTTGGATGTTGAGTCCTACTATGGCTACACCTTC

clone_size: many
j_call: TRBJ1-1
d_call: TRBD1
v_call: TRBV5-4
cdr3_aa: CASSFLGQGATEAFF
cdr3_nt: TGTGCCAGCAGCTTTCTGGGACAGGGGGCTACTGAAGCTTTCTTT

clone_size: few
j_call: TRBJ2-1
d_call: TRBD1
v_call: TRBV7-9
cdr3_aa: CASRDRRQGRDYNEQFF
cdr3_nt: TGTGCCAGCAGAGACCGAAGACAGGGACGGGACTACAATGAGCAGTTCTTC

clone_size: .
j_call: TRBJ2-3
d_call: TRBD2
v_call: TRBV3-1
cdr3_aa: CASSQVAGGRTTRDTQYF
cdr3_nt: TGTGCCAGCAGCCAAGTGGCGGGAGGCCGGACTACCCGAGATACGCAGTATTTT

clone_size: few
j_call: TRBJ2-5
d_call: TRBD1
v_call: TRBV28
cdr3_aa: CASSPTGALETQYF
cdr3_nt: TGTGCCAGCAGTCCGACAGGGGCCCTGGAGACCCAGTACTTC

clone_size: few
j_call: TRBJ2-3
d_call: TRBD2
v_call: TRBV7-9
cdr3_aa: CASSPRTSGSGGDTQYF
cdr3_nt: TGTGCCAGCAGCCCCCGGACTAGCGGGAGTGGGGGAGATACGCAGTATTTT

clone_size: .
j_call: TRBJ2-7
d_call: .
v_call: TRBV5-3
cdr3_aa: CASSYRDALYEQYF
cdr3_nt: TGTGCCAGCAGCTACCGGGACGCCCTCTACGAGCAGTACTTC

clone_size: few
j_call: TRBJ2-1
d_call: TRBD2
v_call: TRBV7-2
cdr3_aa: CASSLSAGGVSYNEQFF
cdr3_nt: TGTGCCAGCAGCTTATCAGCGGGAGGAGTCTCCTACAATGAGCAGTTCTTC

clone_size: .
j_call: TRBJ2-7
d_call: .
v_call: TRBV25-1
cdr3_aa: CARSDPTPGVYEQYF
cdr3_nt: TGTGCCCGCAGTGATCCCACTCCGGGAGTCTACGAGCAGTACTTC

clone_size: .
j_call: TRBJ2-2
d_call: .
v_call: TRBV5-3
cdr3_aa: CASIPLRTANTGELFF
cdr3_nt: TGTGCCAGCATCCCCCTTAGGACAGCAAACACCGGGGAGCTGTTTTTT

clone_size: .
j_call: TRBJ1-5
d_call: TRBD1
v_call: TRBV6-2/TRBV6-3
cdr3_aa: CASSSDRDATNQPQHF
cdr3_nt: TGTGCCAGCAGCTCAGACAGGGACGCCACCAATCAGCCCCAGCATTTT

clone_size: few
j_call: TRBJ1-2
d_call: .
v_call: TRBV19
cdr3_aa: CASNPRWGGDYGYTF
cdr3_nt: TGTGCCAGTAACCCCCGTTGGGGGGGGGACTATGGCTACACCTTC

clone_size: .
j_call: TRBJ2-1
d_call: .
v_call: TRBV24-1
cdr3_aa: CATSDLQGYNEQFF
cdr3_nt: TGTGCCACCAGCGATCTTCAAGGTTACAATGAGCAGTTCTTC

clone_size: .
j_call: TRBJ2-3
d_call: .
v_call: TRBV7-9
cdr3_aa: CASSLSPSTDTQYF
cdr3_nt: TGTGCCAGCAGCTTAAGCCCAAGCACAGATACGCAGTATTTT

clone_size: few
j_call: TRBJ2-1
d_call: TRBD2
v_call: TRBV7-2
cdr3_aa: CASSLGTSGWSYNEQFF
cdr3_nt: TGTGCCAGCAGCTTAGGGACTAGCGGTTGGTCCTACAATGAGCAGTTCTTC

clone_size: few
j_call: TRBJ1-2
d_call: .
v_call: TRBV5-3
cdr3_aa: CASSHTPVDFYGYTF
cdr3_nt: TGTGCCAGCAGCCACACTCCCGTGGACTTCTATGGCTACACCTTC

clone_size: .
j_call: TRBJ2-3
d_call: TRBD1
v_call: TRBV7-9
cdr3_aa: CASSREWDRDSTDTQYF
cdr3_nt: TGTGCCAGCAGCCGAGAGTGGGACAGGGACAGCACAGATACGCAGTATTTT

clone_size: many
j_call: TRBJ1-1
d_call: .
v_call: TRBV4-1
cdr3_aa: CASRYQGTTEAFF
cdr3_nt: TGCGCCAGCAGGTACCAGGGTACCACTGAAGCTTTCTTT

clone_size: .
j_call: TRBJ2-7
d_call: TRBD2
v_call: TRBV20-1
cdr3_aa: CSARDPGLAGDLHKQYF
cdr3_nt: TGCAGTGCTAGAGACCCGGGACTAGCGGGGGACTTGCACAAGCAGTACTTC

clone_size: many
j_call: TRBJ2-6
d_call: .
v_call: TRBV9
cdr3_aa: CASSGVAGANVLTF
cdr3_nt: TGTGCCAGCAGCGGAGTAGCTGGGGCCAACGTCCTGACTTTC

clone_size: few
j_call: TRBJ2-7
d_call: TRBD2
v_call: TRBV28
cdr3_aa: CASSDMGLAGKAYEQYF
cdr3_nt: TGTGCCAGCAGCGACATGGGACTAGCGGGAAAAGCCTACGAGCAGTACTTC

clone_size: .
j_call: TRBJ2-7
d_call: .
v_call: TRBV30
cdr3_aa: CAWSVFRGATYEQYF
cdr3_nt: TGTGCCTGGAGTGTTTTTAGGGGTGCTACCTACGAGCAGTACTTC

clone_size: .
j_call: TRBJ2-4
d_call: .
v_call: TRBV7-8
cdr3_aa: CPTTLQGGGGRDIQYF
cdr3_nt: TGTCCCACCACCTTACAGGGTGGGGGGGGCAGGGACATTCAGTACTTC

clone_size: .
j_call: TRBJ2-3
d_call: .
v_call: TRBV13
cdr3_aa: CASKTARRSTDTQYF
cdr3_nt: TGTGCCAGCAAGACCGCTAGGAGAAGCACAGATACGCAGTATTTT

clone_size: many
j_call: TRBJ2-7
d_call: .
v_call: TRBV5-6
cdr3_aa: CASSLGLASSYEQYF
cdr3_nt: TGTGCCAGCAGCTTGGGGCTAGCGAGCTCCTACGAGCAGTACTTC

clone_size: many
j_call: TRBJ2-5
d_call: TRBD1
v_call: TRBV20-1
cdr3_aa: CSARDRDSQETQYF
cdr3_nt: TGCAGTGCTAGAGACCGGGACAGCCAAGAGACCCAGTACTTC

clone_size: many
j_call: TRBJ2-7
d_call: TRBD2
v_call: TRBV20-1
cdr3_aa: CSARDLAGSYEQYF
cdr3_nt: TGCAGTGCTAGAGATCTAGCGGGGAGCTACGAGCAGTACTTC